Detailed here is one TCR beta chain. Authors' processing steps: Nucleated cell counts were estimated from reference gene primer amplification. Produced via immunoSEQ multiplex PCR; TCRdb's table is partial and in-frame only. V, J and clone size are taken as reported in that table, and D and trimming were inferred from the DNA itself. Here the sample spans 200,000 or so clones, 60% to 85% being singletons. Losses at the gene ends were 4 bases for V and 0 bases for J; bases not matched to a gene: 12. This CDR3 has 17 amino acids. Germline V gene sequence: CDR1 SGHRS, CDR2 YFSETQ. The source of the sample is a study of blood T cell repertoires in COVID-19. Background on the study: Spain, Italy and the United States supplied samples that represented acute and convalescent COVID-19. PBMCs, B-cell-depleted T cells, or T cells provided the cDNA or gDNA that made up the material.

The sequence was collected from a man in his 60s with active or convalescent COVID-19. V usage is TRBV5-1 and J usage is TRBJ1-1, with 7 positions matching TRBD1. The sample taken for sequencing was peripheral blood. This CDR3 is CASSHLGQSQVNTEAFF. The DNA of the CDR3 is TGCGCCAGCAGCCATCTGGGACAGTCCCAGGTGAACACTGAAGCTTTCTTT.